This paragraph covers one T cell receptor (beta chain) sequence. A read error is likely here: a far larger clone is one base away. J gave up 3 bases and V 8 bases, and 6 bases lay outside the gene matches. The CDR3 loop spans 13 amino acids. Germline V gene lookup returns CDR1 SQVTM and CDR2 ANQGSEA. The data stem from a study of shared clonotypes between healthy human individuals. Study background: The composition of the donors was a couple of women and a few men aged 18 to 49.

Genomic DNA (from each subset) was split evenly across several immunoSEQ plates. Sequencing was performed with immunoSEQ multiplex PCR; in TCRdb, only in-frame clones are kept and a portion is missing. The sample gives over 400,000 clones, over 70% of which show up once; roughly an eighth is in the top ten. The sample comprised PBMCs. V gene TRBV29-1 combines with J gene TRBJ1-1, with TRBD1 identical over 10 bases. This TCR was sampled from a woman aged 40 to 55 in good health. Some clones in this sample may be carry-over from other donors' samples. This CDR3 is CSWGQGRDTEAFF. The CDR3 coding sequence is TGCAGCTGGGGACAGGGGAGGGACACTGAAGCTTTCTTT.